This is a list of T cell receptor beta chains from one sample in a study of cytomegalovirus exposure and HLA in healthy donors. The assay was immunoSEQ multiplex PCR, and TCRdb's table has in-frame clones only and misses some. The sample has roughly 190,000 clones, around 85% seen once. Sample: PBMCs. Receptors were obtained from a man aged 35 to 55 in good health and CMV-seropositive. The CDR3 runs from the conserved cysteine through the conserved F or W.

J gene,V gene,CDR3 protein
TRBJ1-2,TRBV10-3,CAISELASGFNYGYTF
TRBJ2-3,TRBV7-9,CASSKKRDTDTQYF
TRBJ1-2,TRBV7-2,CASSLRSRVNYGYTF
TRBJ1-2,TRBV4-3,CASSQDTQGNYGYTF
TRBJ2-5,TRBV7-7,CASSLGTSQETQYF
TRBJ1-5,TRBV19,CASTPGRVPSNQPQHF
TRBJ1-1,TRBV19,CASTRTGTEAFF
TRBJ2-1,TRBV6-5,CASSYMPTRSNEQFF
TRBJ1-1,TRBV15,CATSKNPGTVNTEAFF
TRBJ2-2,TRBV5-4,CASSFLLAGPGELFF
TRBJ1-5,TRBV28,CASKEGPSNQPQHF
TRBJ2-3,TRBV11-3,CASSSGRTDTQYF
TRBJ2-6,TRBV30,CASTGTSGANVLTF
TRBJ1-6,TRBV6-5,CASSPSTFYNSPLHF
TRBJ2-7,TRBV6-5,CASRRTALEAYEQYF
TRBJ2-7,TRBV4-3,CASSQDSRGSYEQYF
TRBJ2-7,TRBV15,CATSRDLPPAVLAQYF
TRBJ1-1,TRBV5-1,CASSLGQSNTEAFF
TRBJ1-5,TRBV18,CASSPGQGYSNQPQHF
TRBJ1-3,TRBV30,CAWGLNSGNTIYF
TRBJ2-5,TRBV6-6,CASTGWETQYF
TRBJ2-7,TRBV28,CASSLRDFSYEQYF
TRBJ2-1,TRBV7-3,CASSLGTAGVSEQFF
TRBJ2-1,TRBV7-9,CASSGWDRVKYNEQFF
TRBJ2-3,TRBV6-5,CASSYEIAGGTDTQYF
TRBJ1-1,TRBV30,CAWRSAGGWTEAFF
TRBJ1-5,TRBV27,CASSSVTGLESNQPQHF
TRBJ1-4,TRBV5-1,CASNLRGGTGDKLFF
TRBJ1-1,TRBV18,CASAGNTEAFF
TRBJ2-3,TRBV5-1,CASSSGLAGETDTQYF
TRBJ1-4,TRBV28,CASSSRDRVHEKLFF
TRBJ2-3,TRBV28,CASSSFTDTQYF
TRBJ2-1,TRBV7-2,CASSLGAGAYNEQFF
TRBJ2-3,TRBV7-9,CASSLLAGVTDTQYF
TRBJ1-2,TRBV2,CASRDRTGGTRGYTF
TRBJ2-7,TRBV30,CAWSVLDEQYF
TRBJ1-5,TRBV9,CASSVSPGVGQPQHF
TRBJ1-5,TRBV28,CASSYRGSNQPQHF
TRBJ1-5,TRBV2,CASSQGLSDQPQHF
TRBJ1-1,TRBV18,CASSPPGGMNTEAFF
TRBJ1-1,TRBV19,CASSIDEETGNTEAFF
TRBJ1-5,TRBV7-2,CASSLGQISNQPQHF
TRBJ2-3,TRBV10-3,CAMTPGTSSDTQYF
TRBJ2-7,TRBV13,CASSLRGLTFYEQYF
TRBJ1-4,TRBV29-1,CSVEDPNREHEKLFF
-,TRBV20-1,CSAKGDYEQYF
TRBJ2-5,TRBV7-3,CASSSTGGRETQYF
TRBJ2-1,TRBV13,CASSLVVSGGGEQFF
TRBJ2-5,TRBV19,CAGSWGGKETQYF
TRBJ1-2,TRBV27,CASSFSHLNYGYTF
TRBJ1-5,TRBV6-6,CASSFPGQGNQPQHF
TRBJ2-5,TRBV4-3,CASSQPLAGTLETQYF
TRBJ1-1,TRBV19,CASNDREAFF
TRBJ2-1,TRBV28,CASSLPGTSNNEQFF
TRBJ1-1,TRBV27,CASSLGARRVAEAFF
TRBJ2-1,TRBV7-3,CASSFPGNEQFF
TRBJ2-7,TRBV5-4,CASSLGGTGSSEQYF
TRBJ2-1,TRBV27,CASSLLGGMYEQFF